This T cell receptor (beta chain) was sequenced in a study of T cells in Graves' hyperthyroidism and ophthalmopathy. Diagnoses were made from clinical symptoms, serum measures (thyroxine and TRAb), thyroid ultrasound and orbital computed tomography. Amplification of TCR beta CDR3 regions was performed using RNA transcripts as template. The TCR CDR3 was amplified in a first-round RT-PCR using the HTBI primer set. TCRdb reprocessed the multiplex PCR reads via MiXCR and lists one record per CDR3 protein. The table includes 500,000 or so distinct CDR3 sequences, about 15% detected once. This clonotype was seen repeatedly, ten times or more. Germline trimming cut 3 bases from V and 5 bases from J; bases unmatched to any gene: 11. The CDR3 covers 16 residues. Germline CDR1 GTSNPN, CDR2 SVGIG (reference sequence).

This chain links TRBV30 with TRBJ2-7, with TRBD1 matching 12 bases. This sequence was found in a woman aged 18-29 years with Graves' ophthalmopathy. Sequenced material: blood. In DNA, the CDR3 is TGTGCCTGGAGCATGGGGACAGGGGGCACTGGGGACGAGCAGTACTTC. Its protein product is CAWSMGTGGTGDEQYF.